This TCR beta chain was found in a study of Ad26.COV2.S vaccination and SARS-CoV-2 variants. Treatment in this sample: around 19 received Ad26.COV2.S at low or high dose, single or two shots; about five received placebo; per-sample allocation not given. Sampling was done on day 63 after the first vaccine or placebo injection. Profiling relied on immunoSEQ multiplex PCR, and the TCRdb table lists in-frame clones only, not all of them. The profile covers around 450,000 clones, with 80% to 90% appearing a single time and 1.7% taken by the ten largest. The J segment lost 4 bases and the V segment lost 2 bases, leaving 10 bases of the junction unmatched. The CDR3 has 17 residues. CDR1 and CDR2 from the germline V gene are SGHDN and FVKESK.

The V gene is TRBV14, the J gene TRBJ2-3; 9 bases agree with TRBD1. The receptor was isolated from a person between 18 and 59 years old who received the Ad26.COV2.S COVID-19 vaccine or a placebo. The sequencing here drew on peripheral blood, taken in a trial of Ad26.COV2.S vaccine versus placebo. The CDR3 DNA sequence: TGTGCCAGCAGCCAAAATTCCACGGGACAGGGCCCAGATACGCAGTATTTT. This translates into CASSQNSTGQGPDTQYF.